The rows below give T cell receptor beta chains drawn from one sample of a study of control samples from healthy donors and cancer patients. Data came from immunoSEQ multiplex PCR; TCRdb stores just in-frame clones and leaves some out. The sample lists about 140,000 clones; roughly 92% were seen once. The specimen sequenced was blood. The source of these receptors is a man aged 30 to 45 in good health. The CDR3 runs from the conserved cysteine through the conserved F or W. The order of the fields is clone size, D gene, J gene, V gene, CDR3 DNA, CDR3 protein. The D gene is left open where the match is weak. Clone size appears in some rows only: once, few, many, or a class for an expanded clone.

clone_size: -
d_call: -
j_call: TRBJ1-2
v_call: TRBV6-5
cdr3_nt: TGTGCCAGCAGTTACCTCAATCAACAGGGAAGGGAAGGCTACACCTTC
cdr3_aa: CASSYLNQQGREGYTF

clone_size: -
d_call: TRBD2
j_call: TRBJ2-1
v_call: TRBV29-1
cdr3_nt: TGCAGCGTTGTTCGTAGCGGGATTCAAGGGGGCAATGAGCAGTTCTTC
cdr3_aa: CSVVRSGIQGGNEQFF

clone_size: once
d_call: TRBD1
j_call: TRBJ1-2
v_call: TRBV28
cdr3_nt: TGTGCCAGCAGGATCGACAGGGCTCAGGGCTACACCTTC
cdr3_aa: CASRIDRAQGYTF

clone_size: once
d_call: TRBD2
j_call: TRBJ2-7
v_call: TRBV29-1
cdr3_nt: TGCAGCGTCCAAGGGCTAGCGGGACCCTACGAGCAGTACTTC
cdr3_aa: CSVQGLAGPYEQYF

clone_size: -
d_call: -
j_call: TRBJ1-5
v_call: TRBV4-1
cdr3_nt: TGCGCCAGCAGCCAATACTTTACCGGGACACTTCATTTT
cdr3_aa: CASSQYFTGTLHF

clone_size: few
d_call: TRBD1
j_call: TRBJ2-7
v_call: TRBV6-5
cdr3_nt: TGTGCCAGCAAGGCCATCGGGACAGCTAGTAACGAGCAGTACTTC
cdr3_aa: CASKAIGTASNEQYF

clone_size: -
d_call: TRBD1
j_call: TRBJ2-7
v_call: TRBV27
cdr3_nt: TGTGCCAGCAGTCAGAACAGGGGGAACGAGCAGTACTTC
cdr3_aa: CASSQNRGNEQYF

clone_size: -
d_call: TRBD1
j_call: TRBJ2-7
v_call: TRBV28
cdr3_nt: TGTGCCAGTCCACTCTCCGGGGACAGGGCCGAGCAGTACTTC
cdr3_aa: CASPLSGDRAEQYF

clone_size: -
d_call: -
j_call: TRBJ2-1
v_call: TRBV27
cdr3_nt: TGTGCCAGCAGTCCAGGACTGGCGAACAATGAGCAGTTCTTC
cdr3_aa: CASSPGLANNEQFF

clone_size: -
d_call: TRBD2
j_call: TRBJ2-2
v_call: TRBV6-4
cdr3_nt: TGTGCCAGCAGCAGCGGGGGGGCGAACACCGGGGAGCTGTTTTTT
cdr3_aa: CASSSGGANTGELFF

clone_size: -
d_call: -
j_call: TRBJ1-1
v_call: TRBV2
cdr3_nt: TGTGCCAGCAGCCTGGCAGGGGTGGTGACTGAAGCTTTCTTT
cdr3_aa: CASSLAGVVTEAFF

clone_size: -
d_call: TRBD1
j_call: TRBJ1-1
v_call: TRBV2
cdr3_nt: TGTGCCAGTCGGGGGACAGAGAACACTGAAGCTTTCTTT
cdr3_aa: CASRGTENTEAFF

clone_size: -
d_call: -
j_call: TRBJ1-3
v_call: TRBV11-2
cdr3_nt: TGTGCCAGCAGCTTAAATTCAGGAGTCGGAAACACCATATATTTT
cdr3_aa: CASSLNSGVGNTIYF

clone_size: -
d_call: TRBD2
j_call: TRBJ2-7
v_call: TRBV3-1/TRBV3-2
cdr3_nt: TGTGCCAGCAGCCAAGGTACTAGCGGGATATACTCCTACGAGCAGTACTTC
cdr3_aa: CASSQGTSGIYSYEQYF

clone_size: -
d_call: -
j_call: TRBJ2-1
v_call: TRBV7-9
cdr3_nt: TGTGCCAGCAGCTTTATGGCGGATGAGCAGTTCTTC
cdr3_aa: CASSFMADEQFF

clone_size: -
d_call: TRBD1
j_call: TRBJ2-7
v_call: TRBV11-2
cdr3_nt: TGTGCCAGCAGGGGACAGGGGGGACTCTACGAGCAGTACTTC
cdr3_aa: CASRGQGGLYEQYF

clone_size: -
d_call: TRBD2
j_call: TRBJ2-3
v_call: TRBV4-1
cdr3_nt: TGCGCCAGCAGCCAAGATGGCGGGAGGGCCTCAGGTACAGGCACAGATACGCAGTATTTT
cdr3_aa: CASSQDGGRASGTGTDTQYF

clone_size: -
d_call: -
j_call: TRBJ1-2
v_call: TRBV5-4
cdr3_nt: TGTGCCAGCAGCTTGTGGGGGGCGCTACATGGCTACACCTTC
cdr3_aa: CASSLWGALHGYTF

clone_size: -
d_call: -
j_call: TRBJ1-1
v_call: TRBV19
cdr3_nt: TGTGCCAGTAGTATTCTTGGTGGGGCCACTGAAGCTTTCTTT
cdr3_aa: CASSILGGATEAFF

clone_size: few
d_call: -
j_call: TRBJ2-7
v_call: TRBV5-5
cdr3_nt: TGTGCCAGCAGCTTGTCGCGGGTCAGCTCCTACGAGCAGTACTTC
cdr3_aa: CASSLSRVSSYEQYF

clone_size: -
d_call: TRBD1
j_call: TRBJ2-2
v_call: TRBV2
cdr3_nt: TGTGCCAGCACCTCCAACAGGGGTACGGACGGGGAGCTGTTTTTT
cdr3_aa: CASTSNRGTDGELFF

clone_size: -
d_call: -
j_call: TRBJ2-3
v_call: TRBV18
cdr3_nt: TGTGCCAGCTCACCGGATGCCGGGACAAGGCAGTATTTT
cdr3_aa: CASSPDAGTRQYF

clone_size: once
d_call: -
j_call: TRBJ1-1
v_call: TRBV18
cdr3_nt: TGTGCCAGCTCACCAGTCAGGGGAACCCTATCGAACACTGAAGCTTTCTTT
cdr3_aa: CASSPVRGTLSNTEAFF

clone_size: -
d_call: -
j_call: TRBJ2-7
v_call: TRBV9
cdr3_nt: TGTGCCAGCAGCGTAGGTGTACGGAGGGGTGAGCAGTACTTC
cdr3_aa: CASSVGVRRGEQYF

clone_size: once
d_call: TRBD1
j_call: TRBJ1-4
v_call: TRBV27
cdr3_nt: TGTGCCAGCAGTTTAGAGACAGGGAATGAAAAACTGTTTTTT
cdr3_aa: CASSLETGNEKLFF

clone_size: -
d_call: TRBD1
j_call: TRBJ1-2
v_call: TRBV28
cdr3_nt: TGTGCCATCCGACCTACAGGGGGAGCTAACTATGGCTACACCTTC
cdr3_aa: CAIRPTGGANYGYTF

clone_size: -
d_call: -
j_call: TRBJ2-1
v_call: TRBV11-2
cdr3_nt: TGTGCCAGCAGCTCCGGGGGCGATGAGCAGTTCTTC
cdr3_aa: CASSSGGDEQFF

clone_size: -
d_call: -
j_call: TRBJ2-1
v_call: TRBV10-3
cdr3_nt: TGTGCCGCCAAGAGTCTAGCCGACGAGCAGTTCTTC
cdr3_aa: CAAKSLADEQFF

clone_size: many
d_call: -
j_call: TRBJ1-3
v_call: TRBV19
cdr3_nt: TGTGCCAGTAGCGATGAACAGGGCTCTGGAAACACCATATATTTT
cdr3_aa: CASSDEQGSGNTIYF

clone_size: -
d_call: TRBD2
j_call: TRBJ2-5
v_call: TRBV5-4
cdr3_nt: TGTGCCAGCAGCCCAGGGACTAGTCTGGGGGAGACCCAGTACTTC
cdr3_aa: CASSPGTSLGETQYF

clone_size: -
d_call: -
j_call: TRBJ2-2
v_call: TRBV9
cdr3_nt: TGTGCCAGCAGCGCTAACACCGGGGAGCTGTTTTTT
cdr3_aa: CASSANTGELFF

clone_size: -
d_call: -
j_call: TRBJ2-1
v_call: TRBV27
cdr3_nt: TGTGCCAGCAGTTTCCTTCCCGCGAATGAGCAGTTCTTC
cdr3_aa: CASSFLPANEQFF

clone_size: -
d_call: -
j_call: TRBJ2-1
v_call: TRBV27
cdr3_nt: TGTGCCAGCAGTTTTAAGGGGGTCAGGGAGCAGTTCTTC
cdr3_aa: CASSFKGVREQFF

clone_size: -
d_call: TRBD2
j_call: TRBJ2-7
v_call: TRBV27
cdr3_nt: TGTGCCAGCACCCCGACTAGCGGGAGTGCCTACGAGCAGTACTTC
cdr3_aa: CASTPTSGSAYEQYF

clone_size: -
d_call: -
j_call: TRBJ1-6
v_call: TRBV11-2
cdr3_nt: TGTGCCAGCAGCTTAGACAGTGATTCACCCCTCCACTTT
cdr3_aa: CASSLDSDSPLHF

clone_size: -
d_call: -
j_call: TRBJ2-5
v_call: TRBV7-8
cdr3_nt: TGTGCCAGCAGCTTAGTCGGGGTTACGGAGACCCAGTACTTC
cdr3_aa: CASSLVGVTETQYF

clone_size: -
d_call: -
j_call: TRBJ2-2
v_call: TRBV5-1
cdr3_nt: TGCGCCAGCAGCCTGCAACCTAGCGCGATTAACACCGGGGAGCTGTTTTTT
cdr3_aa: CASSLQPSAINTGELFF

clone_size: -
d_call: -
j_call: TRBJ2-3
v_call: TRBV6-5
cdr3_nt: TGTGCCAGCAGTTATGGGACCCTCGGGGGCACAGATACGCAGTATTTT
cdr3_aa: CASSYGTLGGTDTQYF

clone_size: -
d_call: -
j_call: TRBJ1-1
v_call: TRBV7-3
cdr3_nt: TGCGCCAGCAGCTTAACCAGGGACACTGAAGCTTTCTTT
cdr3_aa: CASSLTRDTEAFF

clone_size: -
d_call: -
j_call: TRBJ2-2
v_call: TRBV29-1
cdr3_nt: TGCAGCGTTATGATAACCGGGACGGGGAACACCGGGGAGCTGTTTTTT
cdr3_aa: CSVMITGTGNTGELFF

clone_size: -
d_call: -
j_call: TRBJ2-7
v_call: TRBV27
cdr3_nt: TGTGCCAGCAGTTGGGGCGGGCTCACCTACGAGCAGTACTTC
cdr3_aa: CASSWGGLTYEQYF

clone_size: -
d_call: TRBD1
j_call: TRBJ1-3
v_call: TRBV30
cdr3_nt: TGTGCCTGGAGGGCGACAGGGTGGGACACCATATATTTT
cdr3_aa: CAWRATGWDTIYF

clone_size: -
d_call: -
j_call: TRBJ2-7
v_call: TRBV21-1
cdr3_nt: TGTGCCAGCAGCGCCCGGACAGGGAATGCCTACGAGCAGTACTTC
cdr3_aa: CASSARTGNAYEQYF

clone_size: -
d_call: -
j_call: TRBJ2-2
v_call: TRBV9
cdr3_nt: TGTGCCAGCAGCGTAGGAGGGCTGGGGGCCGGGGAGCTGTTTTTT
cdr3_aa: CASSVGGLGAGELFF

clone_size: -
d_call: -
j_call: TRBJ1-5
v_call: TRBV19
cdr3_nt: TGTGCTCGGAACATGGAAGGCAATCAGCCCCAGCATTTT
cdr3_aa: CARNMEGNQPQHF

clone_size: -
d_call: -
j_call: TRBJ2-1
v_call: TRBV12-3/TRBV12-4
cdr3_nt: TGTGCCAGCAGTTTGAGCAGTTTCAATGAGCAGTTCTTC
cdr3_aa: CASSLSSFNEQFF

clone_size: -
d_call: -
j_call: TRBJ2-7
v_call: TRBV2
cdr3_nt: TGTGCCAGCAGAACTAGTTCTATGAGGAACGAGCAGTACTTC
cdr3_aa: CASRTSSMRNEQYF

clone_size: -
d_call: -
j_call: TRBJ1-1
v_call: TRBV19
cdr3_nt: TGTGCCAGTAGTATTACAGGGTGGAACACTGAAGCTTTCTTT
cdr3_aa: CASSITGWNTEAFF

clone_size: -
d_call: -
j_call: TRBJ1-6
v_call: TRBV5-5
cdr3_nt: TGTGCCAGCAGCTTAAGGAGCTCCTATAATTCACCCCTCCACTTT
cdr3_aa: CASSLRSSYNSPLHF

clone_size: -
d_call: TRBD1
j_call: TRBJ1-1
v_call: TRBV18
cdr3_nt: TGTGCCAGCTCACGACAGGGGGCGGCTTACACTGAAGCTTTCTTT
cdr3_aa: CASSRQGAAYTEAFF

clone_size: -
d_call: -
j_call: TRBJ2-7
v_call: TRBV27
cdr3_nt: TGTGCCAGCAGTTTATCCTGGTCCTACGAGCAGTACTTC
cdr3_aa: CASSLSWSYEQYF

clone_size: -
d_call: TRBD2
j_call: TRBJ2-1
v_call: TRBV7-2
cdr3_nt: TGTGCCAGCAGCTTCATCACTAGCGGGCCGTACAATGAGCAGTTCTTC
cdr3_aa: CASSFITSGPYNEQFF

clone_size: -
d_call: -
j_call: TRBJ1-5
v_call: TRBV7-8
cdr3_nt: TGTGCCAGCAGCTTGGGGGGCCAAAGTTTCAATCAGCCCCAGCATTTT
cdr3_aa: CASSLGGQSFNQPQHF

clone_size: -
d_call: TRBD2
j_call: TRBJ2-3
v_call: TRBV5-6
cdr3_nt: TGTGCCAGCAGCTTAAGGACTAGCAGAGCCACAGATACGCAGTATTTT
cdr3_aa: CASSLRTSRATDTQYF

clone_size: -
d_call: -
j_call: TRBJ1-2
v_call: TRBV11-2
cdr3_nt: TGTGCCAGCAGCTCCCCTCCGTCCGGAGACTATGGCTACACCTTC
cdr3_aa: CASSSPPSGDYGYTF

clone_size: -
d_call: -
j_call: TRBJ2-5
v_call: TRBV28
cdr3_nt: TGTGCCAGCAGTTCCGGACAGTCAGGAGAGACCCAGTACTTC
cdr3_aa: CASSSGQSGETQYF